The 17 T cell receptor beta chains in this list originate from one sample, sequenced in a study of cytomegalovirus exposure and HLA in healthy donors. Primers included in the PCR were 60 Vbeta and 13 Jbeta primers. Some clones are missing from TCRdb's copy, which holds only in-frame ones; the method was immunoSEQ multiplex PCR. The sample comprises more than 90,000 clones, approximately 70% of which are singletons, and approximately 9% rests with the top ten. The sequenced material came from PBMCs. These receptors came from a man aged 25-40 years in good health and CMV-seropositive.

V gene TRBV9 combines with J gene TRBJ1-3; TRBD1 is a possible D gene (5 bases). This CDR3 is 14 amino acids long. The germline gives CDR1 SGDLS, CDR2 YYNGEE. Between the trimmed V and J ends, which lost 3 bases and 3 bases, there was a span of 10 bases. CDR3 in amino acids: CASSGTNLGNTIYF. The CDR3 coding sequence is TGTGCCAGCAGCGGGACAAATCTTGGAAACACCATATATTTT.

This clone appeared a single time. The gene calls are TRBV6-5 and TRBJ2-7; tentatively, D is TRBD2 (5 bases). The CDR3 sequence is 12 residues long. Germline CDR1 MNHEY, CDR2 SVGAGI. The ends were cut back, 3 bases at V and 7 bases at J, with 10 bases in the middle. For the CDR3, the DNA is TGTGCCAGCAGTTATCGGGGTAGGGAGCAGTACTTC. Encoded protein: CASSYRGREQYF.

The rearrangement links TRBV29-1 to TRBJ1-5; D gene unclear. The CDR3 consists of 13 residues. Germline values: CDR1 SQVTM, CDR2 ANQGSEA. With 4 bases removed from V and 2 bases from J, the gap between germline ends came to 9 bases. In DNA form, the CDR3 reads TGCAGCGTTGTGGGGAGCGGCAATCAGCCCCAGCATTTT. Amino acids: CSVVGSGNQPQHF.

V is TRBV4-3 and J is TRBJ2-3; D is uncertain. CDR1 LGHNA and CDR2 YSLEER come from the germline V gene. This CDR3 has 18 amino acids. V shed 0 bases and J shed 4 bases, with 20 bases lying between them. Here the CDR3 reads CASSQDFSPWANADTQYF. CDR3 nucleotides: TGCGCCAGCAGCCAAGATTTTTCCCCCTGGGCGAATGCAGATACGCAGTATTTT.

This chain links TRBV9 with TRBJ1-6; 11 nucleotides agree with TRBD1. The V segment lost 7 bases and the J segment 5 bases; nucleotides outside the gene matches: 5. Germline CDR1 SGDLS, CDR2 YYNGEE. This CDR3 is 15 amino acids long. In DNA form, the CDR3 reads TGTGCCAGCGGACAGGGGGCATATAATAATTCACCCCTCCACTTT. Translated, it gives CASGQGAYNNSPLHF.

The chain links TRBV27 to TRBJ2-1; 7 nucleotides line up with TRBD2. V dropped 4 bases and J dropped 2; count of bases not matched to a gene: 5. This CDR3 contains 15 residues. Germline V gene data show CDR1 as MNHEY and CDR2 as SMNVEV (reference sequence). CDR3 protein: CASSWTSGAYNEQFF. The CDR3 nucleotides are TGTGCCAGCAGTTGGACAAGCGGGGCCTACAATGAGCAGTTCTTC.

V is TRBV5-1 and J is TRBJ2-2; possibly TRBD1 for D (5 bases). The germline CDR1 and CDR2 sequences are SGHRS and YFSETQ. The CDR3 length is 16 residues. V lost 0 bases and J 4 bases, leaving 13 bases between the germline ends. The CDR3 nucleotides are TGCGCCAGCAGCTTGGTGCCAGGGAAGACCACCGGGGAGCTGTTTTTT. This translates into CASSLVPGKTTGELFF. Full variable domain (missing parts from reference TRBV5-1 and TRBJ2-2): KAGVTQTPRYLIKTRGQQVTLSCSPISGHRSVSWYQQTPGQGLQFLFEYFSETQRNKGNFPGRFSGRQFSNSRSEMNVSTLELGDSALYLCASSLVPGKTTGELFFGEGSRLTVL.

CDR3 coding DNA: TGTGCCTGGGCGCCCGGGGCTAATGAAAAACTGTTTTTT. Translation: CAWAPGANEKLFF. This chain links TRBV30 with TRBJ1-4; D gene uncertain. V lost 5 bases, J lost 3 bases, and 10 bases lay in between. Germline V CDR1 and CDR2: GTSNPN, SVGIG (reference sequence). CDR3 length: 13 amino acids. Full variable domain (remainder filled in from reference TRBV30 and TRBJ1-4): SQTIHQWPATLVQPVGSPLSLECTVEGTSNPNLYWYRQAAGRGLQLLFYSVGIGQISSEVPQNLSASRPQDRQFILSSKKLLLSDSGFYLCAWAPGANEKLFFGSGTQLSVL.

This clone showed up just a few times. The chain links TRBV5-1 to TRBJ2-7, with TRBD2 matching 7 bases. CDR1 is SGHRS and CDR2 is YFSETQ in the germline V gene. CDR3 size: 15 residues. V lost 5 bases and J lost 3; bases outside the gene matches: 11. The CDR3 bases are TGCGCCAGCAGTCAGCGGGGAGGGGCGGGCTACGAGCAGTACTTC. Its protein is CASSQRGGAGYEQYF.

The chain uses TRBV19 and TRBJ1-1; D is possibly TRBD1 (5 bases). The V gene lost 7 bases and the J gene lost 4 bases, with 19 bases spanning the gap. This CDR3 is built from 15 residues. Germline values: CDR1 LNHDA, CDR2 SQIVND (reference sequence). The CDR3 sequence is CASKMLGEGSTEAFF. The CDR3, as DNA: TGTGCCAGTAAAATGCTGGGGGAGGGGAGCACTGAAGCTTTCTTT.

Here the CDR3 reads CASSIPGQPFSGANVLTF. The CDR3 DNA reads TGTGCCAGTAGTATACCGGGACAGCCATTCTCTGGGGCCAACGTCCTGACTTTC. This chain links TRBV19 with TRBJ2-6, with 7 bases aligning to TRBD1. V lost 2 bases, J lost 0 bases, and 7 bases stayed unmatched. This CDR3 contains 18 residues. Germline CDR1 reads LNHDA; CDR2 reads SQIVND (reference sequence).

The chain has TRBV30 and TRBJ1-2; the D is unclear. Germline CDR1 is GTSNPN and CDR2 is SVGIG (reference sequence). The CDR3 runs to 10 residues. Trimming stripped 5 bases from V and 7 bases from J, with 8 bases between. CDR3 sequence (DNA): TGTGCCTGGTCAGGAGGTGGCTACACCTTC. This translates into CAWSGGGYTF.

The CDR3 DNA follows: TGTGCCAGCAGCGTAGCGGGTGTCCCTGAAGCTTTCTTT. Protein sequence: CASSVAGVPEAFF. This chain connects TRBV9 to TRBJ1-1, with D hard to call. The CDR3 has 13 amino acids. Germline V gene lookup returns CDR1 SGDLS and CDR2 YYNGEE. The V end lost 0 bases, the J end lost 6 bases, and 9 bases lay between the germline ends.

V is TRBV30 and J is TRBJ1-3; weak D call: TRBD1 (5 bases). The CDR3 has 15 amino acids. V was trimmed by 4 bases and J by 0 bases, leaving 13 bases between them. Germline V lookup: CDR1 GTSNPN, CDR2 SVGIG (reference sequence). CDR3: CAWTRDSFSGNTIYF. The DNA of the CDR3 is TGTGCCTGGACCCGGGACTCCTTCTCTGGAAACACCATATATTTT. The full variable domain, its missing parts supplied by reference TRBV30 and TRBJ1-3, is SQTIHQWPATLVQPVGSPLSLECTVEGTSNPNLYWYRQAAGRGLQLLFYSVGIGQISSEVPQNLSASRPQDRQFILSSKKLLLSDSGFYLCAWTRDSFSGNTIYFGEGSWLTVV.

In this sample, this clone turned up once. J is TRBJ2-2 and V is TRBV7-9, with D possibly TRBD2 on 5 matching bases. This CDR3 is built from 16 residues. Trimming pared 5 bases from V and 5 bases from J, leaving 18 bases between. Germline V CDR1 and CDR2: SEHNR, FQNEAQ (reference sequence). CDR3 residues: CASSPPEGRKTGELFF. The CDR3 DNA reads as TGTGCCAGCAGCCCCCCAGAGGGCAGAAAAACCGGGGAGCTGTTTTTT.

V and J are TRBV5-1 and TRBJ1-1; D is unclear. The CDR3 loop spans 15 amino acids. Germline values: CDR1 SGHRS, CDR2 YFSETQ. Trimming pared 0 bases from V and 6 bases from J, leaving 15 bases between. CDR3 coding DNA: TGCGCCAGCAGCTTGGGGGTCAGGTCTGACGCTGAAGCTTTCTTT. This encodes CASSLGVRSDAEAFF.

This chain joins TRBV9 and TRBJ2-2; maybe TRBD2 (5 bases). Germline loops: CDR1 SGDLS, CDR2 YYNGEE. This CDR3 comprises 15 residues. V was cut by 4 bases and J by 6 bases, with 16 bases left in between. CDR3 DNA sequence: TGTGCCAGCAGCCCCCCGGGGAGAAGGTCCGGGGAGCTGTTTTTT. Translation: CASSPPGRRSGELFF.